The 27 T cell receptor beta chains presented below share a single source sample, sequenced in a study of metastatic and nonmetastatic thyroid tumors. TCRdb re-called the PCR reads with MiXCR. The repertoire holds about 49,000 clones, with approximately 22% as singletons. Treatment of any kind had been given to no patient before thyroid surgery. Input material: blood. These receptors were taken from a female donor with papillary thyroid cancer or a benign thyroid nodule (not recorded which). Some clones in this sample may be carry-over from other donors' samples.

The chain combines TRBV9 with TRBJ1-5; D may be TRBD1 (5 bases). Germline V gene lookup returns CDR1 SGDLS and CDR2 YYNGEE. The CDR3 is made up of 14 amino acids. V was trimmed by 5 bases and J by 0 bases, leaving 9 bases between them. The CDR3 region is CASRGTVSNQPQHF. Here the CDR3 DNA reads TGTGCCAGCAGAGGGACCGTTAGCAATCAGCCCCAGCATTTT.

This clone was observed many times. A junction end diverges from the germline sequence, so it may reflect a read error. The chain links TRBV20-1 to TRBJ1-1; 12 positions match TRBD1. The CDR3 runs to 17 residues. Germline loops: CDR1 DFQATT, CDR2 SNEGSKA (reference sequence). CDR3 in amino acids: CSARDSGQGAGDTEAFF. In nucleotides, the CDR3 is TGCAGTGCCAGAGATTCGGGACAGGGGGCAGGGGACACTGAAGCTTTCTTT.

The V gene is TRBV11-2, the J gene TRBJ2-1, with D uncertain. The ends were cut back, 5 bases at V and 6 bases at J, with 17 bases in the middle. Germline CDR1 reads SGHAT; CDR2 reads FQNNGV. There are 15 residues in the CDR3. The CDR3 region is CASSPRNGGANEQFF. CDR3 in DNA: TGTGCCAGCAGCCCCCGGAACGGCGGCGCCAATGAGCAGTTCTTC.

This clone was observed at least ten times. The sample contains more than one DNA sequence encoding this CDR3. The chain uses TRBV4-2 and TRBJ1-3; D gene ambiguous. Germline CDR1 and CDR2: LGHNA and YNFKEQ. CDR3 size: 16 residues. Deletions cut 5 bases from V and 1 base from J, with 15 bases between. The CDR3 bases are TGTGCCAGCAGCAACGTCGGTCGGACTTCTGGAAACACCATATATTTT. Translation gives CASSNVGRTSGNTIYF.

This clone was seen a few times. This rearrangement joins TRBV20-1 to TRBJ2-1; 13 positions match TRBD2. The CDR3 spans 17 residues. Germline CDR1 DFQATT, CDR2 SNEGSKA (reference sequence). Trimming at V came to 6 bases and at J to 1 base, leaving 9 bases not matched to a gene. CDR3 loop: CSARTSGSFHSYNEQFF. The CDR3 bases are TGCAGTGCCCGGACTAGCGGGAGTTTTCATTCCTACAATGAGCAGTTCTTC.

This clone appeared many times. The rearrangement uses TRBV6-6 and TRBJ2-3; 15 nucleotides line up with TRBD2. CDR1 is MNHNY, CDR2 SVGAGI, per germline (reference sequence). Unmatched junction bases numbered 7, after V lost 2 bases and J lost 4 bases. This CDR3 is built from 18 residues. The CDR3 protein is CASSYPMGLAGGSDTQYF. The CDR3 DNA reads as TGTGCCAGCAGTTACCCTATGGGACTAGCGGGAGGATCAGATACGCAGTATTTT.

This clone was recorded at least ten times. The rearrangement uses TRBV6-1 and TRBJ1-4; 8 bases map to TRBD1. The germline V gene has CDR1 MNHNS and CDR2 SASEGT. The CDR3 covers 14 residues. After removal of 5 bases from V and 7 bases from J, the junction contained 6 bases not matched to a gene. The CDR3 protein is CASSFTTGVEKLFF. Written as DNA, the CDR3 is TGTGCCAGCAGTTTCACGACAGGGGTTGAAAAACTGTTTTTT.

This clone was observed many times. The chain links TRBV4-1 to TRBJ2-7, with D hard to call. The germline gives CDR1 MGHRA, CDR2 YSYEKL. CDR3 length: 17 residues. V was pared by 1 base and J by 0 bases, with 16 bases between. The CDR3 nucleotides read TGCGCCAGCAGCCAAGTACGAGCGCTGAGTGTCTCCTACGAGCAGTACTTC. Protein sequence: CASSQVRALSVSYEQYF.

The rearrangement uses TRBV6-1 and TRBJ2-5; 7 nucleotides line up with TRBD2. This CDR3 is built from 15 residues. Germline V lookup: CDR1 MNHNS, CDR2 SASEGT. Trimming at V came to 6 bases and at J to 8 bases, leaving 15 bases not matched to a gene. The CDR3 protein is CASRRSGAPVDTQYF. CDR3 in DNA: TGTGCCAGCAGGAGAAGCGGGGCCCCAGTGGATACCCAGTACTTC.

The gene calls are TRBV28 and TRBJ1-1; unclear D gene. Germline CDR1 reads MDHEN; CDR2 reads SYDVKM. Trimming removed 10 bases at V and 9 bases at J, with 21 bases between. The CDR3 contains 13 residues. This CDR3 is CANTPSGRFKAFF. DNA for the CDR3: TGTGCCAACACTCCCAGCGGTCGCTTTAAAGCTTTCTTT. The full variable domain, rest sourced from reference TRBV28 and TRBJ1-1, is DVKVTQSSRYLVKRTGEKVFLECVQDMDHENMFWYRQDPGLGLRLIYFSYDVKMKEKGDIPEGYSVSREKKERFSLILESASTNQTSMYLCANTPSGRFKAFFGQGTRLTVV.

J is TRBJ2-1 and V is TRBV20-1; TRBD2 is a possible D gene (6 bases). Germline V CDR1 and CDR2: DFQATT, SNEGSKA (reference sequence). V gave up 4 bases and J gave up 7 bases, with 17 bases separating them. The CDR3 consists of 14 residues. CDR3 DNA: TGCAGTGCTACACTAGCTGTCGGAAAAAATGAGCAGTTCTTC. Translation gives CSATLAVGKNEQFF.

This clone has ten or more counts. This chain connects TRBV7-9 to TRBJ2-7; D is undetermined. V was pared by 2 bases and J by 2 bases, with 4 bases between. The CDR3 loop spans 12 amino acids. The germline CDR1 and CDR2 sequences are SEHNR and FQNEAQ (reference sequence). The CDR3 spells CASSLTAYEQYF. The CDR3 DNA reads as TGTGCCAGCAGCTTAACAGCCTACGAGCAGTACTTC.

This clone was recorded many times. The chain recombines TRBV12-3 or TRBV12-4 with TRBJ2-7; maybe TRBD2 (5 bases). Deletions cut 5 bases from V and 3 bases from J, with 17 bases between. The CDR3 totals 15 residues. For the CDR3, the DNA is TGTGCCAGCAGTCTGGCCCGGGCCAGCGGCTACGAGCAGTACTTC. As protein: CASSLARASGYEQYF.

The V call is TRBV20-1, the J call TRBJ1-3; 7 nucleotides align to TRBD1. Losses at the gene ends were 6 bases for V and 3 bases for J; bases not matched to a gene: 8. The germline V gene has CDR1 DFQATT and CDR2 SNEGSKA (reference sequence). The CDR3 has 14 amino acids. CDR3 coding DNA: TGCAGTGCGGGGGACAGCGGCTATGGAAACACCATATATTTT. It codes for CSAGDSGYGNTIYF.

This clone was detected ten times or more. The V and J genes are TRBV27 and TRBJ1-6; D remains unclear. Trimming removed 8 bases at V and 7 bases at J, with 9 bases between. Germline V gene data show CDR1 as MNHEY and CDR2 as SMNVEV (reference sequence). The CDR3 covers 12 residues. The DNA of the CDR3 is TGTGCCAGCCAGACGGGGAATTCACCCCTCCACTTT. Translating gives CASQTGNSPLHF.

About this clone itself: The junction departs from germline at one end; a sequencing error may be responsible. The V gene is TRBV4-1, the J gene TRBJ2-3; 8 nucleotides align to TRBD1. The germline gives CDR1 MGHRA, CDR2 YSYEKL. The CDR3 loop spans 16 amino acids. The CDR3 bases are TGCGCAAGCAGCCAAGTATTTGGACAGGGTTCAGATACGCAGTATTTT. Protein product: CASSQVFGQGSDTQYF.

This clone was counted ten times or more. The rearrangement joins TRBV7-9 to TRBJ1-5; D gene ambiguous. The CDR3 consists of 13 residues. V lost 4 bases and J lost 3, with 7 bases in between. From germline, CDR1 is SEHNR and CDR2 FQNEAQ (reference sequence). CDR3 amino acids: CASSSDLNQPQHF. The CDR3 DNA follows: TGTGCCAGCAGCTCAGACCTCAATCAGCCCCAGCATTTT.

This clone was found many times. V and J are TRBV20-1 and TRBJ1-4, with 10 bases fitting TRBD1. Trimming took 4 bases from V and 8 from J; bases not matched to a gene: 10. Germline values: CDR1 DFQATT, CDR2 SNEGSKA (reference sequence). The CDR3 is 15 amino acids. For the CDR3, the DNA is TGCAGTGCTACCGGGACAGGGGAGTGGGACGAAAAACTGTTTTTT. Protein product: CSATGTGEWDEKLFF.

This clone occurred many times. Other DNA sequences in the sample encode the same CDR3. The CDR3 sequence is CASTIAGTVYNEQFF. The CDR3 DNA is TGTGCCAGCACCATAGCGGGAACCGTATACAATGAGCAGTTCTTC. The chain links TRBV2 to TRBJ2-1; 8 nucleotides match TRBD2. CDR3 length: 15 amino acids. Germline V lookup: CDR1 SNHLY, CDR2 FYNNEI. V lost 7 bases and J lost 4; bases outside the gene matches: 9.

Notes on this clone: Here the CDR3 omits its conserved ending phenylalanine or tryptophan, so a read error is the likely source. It is unclear where the CDR3 begins or ends on the DNA, so no DNA is shown, and the CDR3 is as TCRdb lists it. The chain combines TRBV29-1 with TRBJ1-2. Germline V CDR1 and CDR2: SQVTM, ANQGSEA. The CDR3 adds up to 12 amino acids, both ends counted. CDR3 loop: CTVEDYFGRWLS.

This clone has just a few counts. The V gene is TRBV2, the J gene TRBJ2-5, with D tentatively TRBD2 (6 bases). The V end was cut by 6 bases, the J end by 5 bases, with 16 bases between. Germline CDR1 and CDR2: SNHLY and FYNNEI. CDR3 length equals 14 residues. The CDR3 nucleotides read TGTGCCAGCAGAGACACAGTGGGAGGTGAGACCCAGTACTTC. Its protein product is CASRDTVGGETQYF.

This clone appeared many times. Other DNA sequences of this sample code for an identical CDR3. The rearrangement joins TRBV20-1 to TRBJ2-1, with TRBD2 matching over 11 bases. V shed 5 bases and J 4 bases; nucleotides not matched to a gene: 7. CDR3 length equals 15 residues. Germline lookup yields CDR1 DFQATT and CDR2 SNEGSKA (reference sequence). This CDR3 is CSASLGTSGYNEQFF. CDR3 DNA: TGCAGTGCTTCTCTCGGGACTAGCGGATACAATGAGCAGTTCTTC.

This chain connects TRBV20-1 to TRBJ2-7; the D gene is possibly TRBD1 (6 bases). This CDR3 is 14 amino acids long. Germline V gene lookup returns CDR1 DFQATT and CDR2 SNEGSKA (reference sequence). The CDR3 coding sequence is TGCATTCCTAGTGCGCCAGGGACATGCTCCGAGCAGTACTTC. Translation: CIPSAPGTCSEQYF.

This clone has at least ten counts. CDR3 nucleotides: TGTGCCACCAGCAGAGAAGGGGGTAGCAATCAGCCCCAGCATTTT. As protein: CATSREGGSNQPQHF. This sequence joins TRBV15 and TRBJ1-5; D possibly corresponds to TRBD1 (6 bases). Germline CDR1 is LNHNV and CDR2 is YYDKDF (reference sequence). The V end lost 0 bases, the J end lost 0 bases, and 6 bases lay between the germline ends. This CDR3 is 15 amino acids long.

This clone occurred many times. This chain uses TRBV6-1 with TRBJ1-5; D not certain. The germline V and J ends were trimmed by 0 bases and 6 bases, with 9 bases remaining between them. CDR3 length: 14 residues. Germline-derived CDR1 and CDR2 are MNHNS and SASEGT. The CDR3 sequence: CASSEAPITQPQHF. The CDR3 DNA sequence: TGTGCCAGCAGTGAAGCCCCAATCACTCAGCCCCAGCATTTT.

Points on this clone: A much larger clone differs by one base, so this may be a read error. The gene calls are TRBV6-5 and TRBJ2-5; perhaps TRBD2 as D (6 bases). V was trimmed by 5 bases and J by 3 bases, leaving 16 bases between them. CDR1 is MNHEY and CDR2 is SVGAGI in the germline V gene. This CDR3 is built from 15 residues. In DNA, the CDR3 is TGTGCCAGCAGTATACTAGCCTCCGGGAAAGAGACCCAGTACTTC. Residues: CASSILASGKETQYF.

This clone showed up many times. The V call is TRBV2, the J call TRBJ2-7; 7 bases map to TRBD1. The germline V gene encodes CDR1 SNHLY and CDR2 FYNNEI. This CDR3 has 13 residues. Trimming removed 6 bases from V and 2 bases from J; junction bases left unmatched: 4. The CDR3 protein is CASSNRGPYEQYF. In DNA form, the CDR3 reads TGTGCCAGCAGCAACAGGGGACCCTACGAGCAGTACTTC.